Reported below is one TCR beta chain. What it binds is not known. CDR3 size: 17 residues. Losses at the gene ends were 4 bases for V and 0 bases for J; bases not matched to a gene: 8. CDR1 and CDR2 from the germline V gene are MNHNS and SASEGT. This record comes from a study of STAT3 mutations in large granular lymphocyte leukemia. Findings and caveats of the study: In T-cell large granular lymphocyte leukemia, about half of patients showed multiple immunodominant subclonotypes.

TCRbeta libraries averaged about 40,773 productive templates per sample. The repertoire was sequenced with immunoSEQ multiplex PCR; TCRdb's copy has only in-frame clones and lacks some. Of over 25,000 clones listed, around 86% are singletons. Material for sequencing was peripheral blood mononuclear cells. The V call is TRBV6-1, the J call TRBJ2-2; 7 nucleotides align to TRBD2. The clonotype was recovered from a man aged 55 to 70 with T-cell large granular lymphocyte leukemia. Some clones in this sample may be carry-over from other donors' samples. This CDR3 is CASSARGRSPNTGELFF. The DNA of the CDR3 is TGTGCCAGCAGTGCCCGCGGGAGAAGTCCGAACACCGGGGAGCTGTTTTTT.